This entry lists 32 T cell receptor beta chains sequenced from one sample in a study of blood T cell repertoires in COVID-19. Sequencing was performed with immunoSEQ multiplex PCR; in TCRdb, only in-frame clones are kept and a portion is missing. Of over 300,000 clones in the sample, approximately 88% were seen once. Sequenced sample: peripheral blood. The receptors derive from a man younger than 30 who had recovered from COVID-19.

This clone was picked up a small number of times. The chain is built from TRBV9 and TRBJ2-1, with 8 bases aligning to TRBD2. The CDR3 sequence is 15 residues long. CDR1 is SGDLS and CDR2 is YYNGEE in the germline V gene. Trimming took 0 bases from V and 8 from J; bases not matched to a gene: 7. CDR3 sequence: CASSVVGAGDHEQFF. CDR3 nucleotides: TGTGCCAGCAGCGTAGTGGGAGCGGGAGATCATGAGCAGTTCTTC.

The chain recombines TRBV6-5 with TRBJ2-7, with D possibly matching TRBD1 (6 bases). The germline V gene has CDR1 MNHEY and CDR2 SVGAGI. Trimming removed 1 base from V and 2 bases from J, with 9 bases in between. The CDR3 contains 14 residues. CDR3 sequence (DNA): TGTGCCAGCAGTTACTTGGACAGAACCTACGAGCAGTACTTC. This sequence encodes CASSYLDRTYEQYF.

This clone occurred once. V is TRBV10-3 and J is TRBJ2-3, with 9 nucleotides matching TRBD1. The germline V gene has CDR1 ENHRY and CDR2 SYGVKD. The junction had 10 bases not matched to a gene; V was cut back by 7 bases and J by 5 bases. The CDR3 spans 15 residues. The CDR3 loop is CAITDKTGGEDTQYF. CDR3 sequence (DNA): TGTGCCATCACTGATAAAACAGGGGGCGAAGATACGCAGTATTTT.

The chain employs TRBV6-2 or TRBV6-3 and TRBJ2-3; 11 bases agree with TRBD2. The germline gives CDR1 MNHEY, CDR2 SVGEGT. Trimming at V came to 6 bases and at J to 7 bases, leaving 24 bases not matched to a gene. CDR3 size: 20 residues. The chain's CDR3 is CASSVSQLAGEGARRNTQYF. CDR3 bases: TGTGCCAGCAGCGTCTCCCAACTAGCGGGGGAGGGCGCTCGGCGAAATACGCAGTATTTT.

The chain links TRBV7-3 to TRBJ2-2; TRBD1 is a possible D gene (7 bases). Germline V gene data show CDR1 as SGHTA and CDR2 as FQGTGA. The V end lost 5 bases, the J end lost 2 bases, and 15 bases lay between the germline ends. This CDR3 is 16 amino acids long. This CDR3 is CASSHRGTANTGELFF. The CDR3 DNA reads TGTGCCAGCAGCCACCGGGGGACAGCTAACACCGGGGAGCTGTTTTTT. The complete variable domain, with remaining parts taken from reference TRBV7-3 and TRBJ2-2, reads GAGVSQTPSNKVTEKGKYVELRCDPISGHTALYWYRQSLGQGPEFLIYFQGTGAADDSGLPNDRFFAVRPEGSVSTLKIQRTERGDSAVYLCASSHRGTANTGELFFGEGSRLTVL.

The chain combines TRBV27 with TRBJ2-1, with 12 bases identical to TRBD2. The CDR3 is made up of 17 amino acids. From germline, CDR1 is MNHEY and CDR2 SMNVEV (reference sequence). The ends lost 0 bases at V and 6 bases at J; junction bases unmatched: 6. In DNA form, the CDR3 reads TGTGCCAGCAGTTTATCCAGCCGACTAGCGGGAGTCAATGAGCAGTTCTTC. Translation gives CASSLSSRLAGVNEQFF.

This chain uses TRBV29-1 with TRBJ1-1; maybe TRBD1 (5 bases). The length of the CDR3 is 13 residues. Germline V gene sequence: CDR1 SQVTM, CDR2 ANQGSEA. V gave up 2 bases and J gave up 4 bases, with 11 bases separating them. CDR3 amino acids: CSVEIGGGTEAFF. CDR3 bases: TGCAGCGTTGAAATCGGGGGGGGCACTGAAGCTTTCTTT.

The chain couples TRBV15 to TRBJ2-7, with 8 bases identical to TRBD1. The V gene end was trimmed by 5 bases and the J gene end by 6 bases; junction bases not matched to a gene: 9. CDR3 length equals 14 residues. CDR1 LNHNV and CDR2 YYDKDF come from the germline V gene (reference sequence). The CDR3 sequence is CATSPRQGWREQYF. In DNA, the CDR3 is TGTGCCACCAGCCCCCGACAGGGGTGGCGCGAGCAGTACTTC.

The rearrangement joins TRBV19 to TRBJ2-5, with 8 bases aligning to TRBD1. CDR1 and CDR2 from the germline V gene are LNHDA and SQIVND (reference sequence). V dropped 5 bases and J dropped 4; count of bases not matched to a gene: 12. This CDR3 is built from 16 residues. The CDR3 loop is CASSPLGQGLGETQYF. In DNA, the CDR3 is TGTGCCAGTAGTCCCCTCGGACAGGGATTAGGAGAGACCCAGTACTTC.

V is TRBV7-9 and J is TRBJ2-7, with D possibly matching TRBD1 (6 bases). Trimming shortened V by 2 bases and J by 5 bases, and 13 bases separated the two germline ends. There are 14 residues in the CDR3. Germline V lookup: CDR1 SEHNR, CDR2 FQNEAQ (reference sequence). The CDR3 protein is CASSLYDRSDEQYF. The DNA for the CDR3 is TGTGCCAGCAGCTTATACGACAGGTCCGACGAGCAGTACTTC.

The V gene is TRBV7-9, the J gene TRBJ2-1; TRBD1 agrees at 8 bases. There are 16 residues in the CDR3. Germline lookup yields CDR1 SEHNR and CDR2 FQNEAQ (reference sequence). V was clipped by 5 bases and J by 13 bases; unmatched bases: 19. The CDR3 loop is CASSLVLRGQDGTQFF. In DNA form, the CDR3 reads TGTGCCAGCAGCCTAGTTCTCAGGGGGCAAGATGGGACCCAGTTCTTC.

The rearrangement uses TRBV25-1 and TRBJ1-2, with 8 bases identical to TRBD1. This CDR3 region has 17 residues. The V gene's germline CDR1 is MGHDK and CDR2 SYGVNS. J lost 9 bases, V lost 3 bases, and 18 bases had no gene match. Here the CDR3 reads CASSESPGQGGLLSYTF. For the CDR3, the DNA is TGTGCCAGCAGTGAGTCACCCGGACAGGGAGGGCTGTTAAGCTACACCTTC.

V gene TRBV3-1 (or the pseudogene TRBV3-2) combines with J gene TRBJ2-1; TRBD1 might be the D (5 bases). The CDR3 consists of 16 residues. Germline values: CDR1 LGHDT, CDR2 YNNKEL (reference sequence). Trimming pared 0 bases from V and 4 bases from J, leaving 13 bases between. The CDR3 sequence is CASSQDRGRRYNEQFF. In DNA, the CDR3 is TGTGCCAGCAGCCAAGATAGGGGAAGGCGGTACAATGAGCAGTTCTTC.

V gene TRBV7-9 combines with J gene TRBJ1-2, with 7 bases aligning to TRBD1. CDR3 size: 16 residues. Germline V gene sequence: CDR1 SEHNR, CDR2 FQNEAQ (reference sequence). The trim removed 5 bases at V and 3 bases at J, leaving 12 bases unmatched. The CDR3 loop is CASSPRAGRGDYGYTF. DNA for the CDR3: TGTGCCAGCAGCCCCCGGGCGGGCAGGGGGGACTATGGCTACACCTTC.

This sequence joins TRBV27 and TRBJ1-1; 7 bases align to TRBD1. Per germline, CDR1 MNHEY and CDR2 SMNVEV (reference sequence). The junction had 5 bases not matched to a gene; V was cut back by 5 bases and J by 5 bases. There are 13 residues in the CDR3. CDR3 in amino acids: CASSQTGWTEAFF. The CDR3 DNA reads TGTGCCAGCAGTCAGACAGGGTGGACTGAAGCTTTCTTT.

The chain links TRBV4-1 to TRBJ1-2; D gene ambiguous. There are 15 residues in the CDR3. V lost 0 bases to trimming and J lost 3 bases, with 11 bases between them. The V gene's germline CDR1 is MGHRA and CDR2 YSYEKL. The CDR3 protein is CASSQDTGGYYGYTF. The CDR3 DNA reads as TGCGCCAGCAGCCAAGACACCGGTGGTTACTATGGCTACACCTTC.

The genes are TRBV5-1 and TRBJ2-7; 8 bases fit TRBD2. Germline V gene data show CDR1 as SGHRS and CDR2 as YFSETQ. After removal of 4 bases from V and 4 bases from J, the junction contained 7 bases not matched to a gene. The CDR3 contains 14 residues. The CDR3 nucleotides are TGCGCCAGCAGCAAGGGACTAGACTCTTACGAGCAGTACTTC. This translates into CASSKGLDSYEQYF.

The rearrangement joins TRBV5-4 to TRBJ2-3; no clear D gene. V shed 4 bases and J shed 5 bases, with 8 bases lying between them. The CDR3 is 12 residues long. Germline V CDR1 and CDR2: SGHNT, YYREEE (reference sequence). The CDR3 DNA reads as TGTGCCAGCAGCACCCCAGGAGATACGCAGTATTTT. Residues: CASSTPGDTQYF.

The V call is TRBV4-3, the J call TRBJ2-3, with TRBD1 matching over 8 bases. V shed 5 bases, J shed 5 bases, and the junction held 6 bases outside the gene matches. Germline V gene lookup returns CDR1 LGHNA and CDR2 YSLEER. The CDR3 runs 14 residues. CDR3 bases: TGCGCCAGCAGCGAGCAGGGGGCCGTAGATACGCAGTATTTT. It codes for CASSEQGAVDTQYF.

The chain is built from TRBV25-1 and TRBJ2-7, with 12 bases identical to TRBD2. V lost 1 base to trimming and J lost 0 bases; unmatched junction nucleotides: 7. Germline V gene lookup returns CDR1 MGHDK and CDR2 SYGVNS. The CDR3 contains 18 residues. This chain's CDR3 is CASSESGTSGPISYEQYF. Here the CDR3 DNA reads TGTGCCAGCAGTGAATCGGGGACTAGCGGGCCCATCTCCTACGAGCAGTACTTC.

V and J are TRBV19 and TRBJ2-1; D is ambiguous. The V gene's germline CDR1 is LNHDA and CDR2 SQIVND (reference sequence). The CDR3 is 15 amino acids. Trimming stripped 6 bases from V and 0 bases from J, with 12 bases between. The CDR3 DNA reads TGTGCCAGTAGCCCTGAGATCTTCTCCTACAATGAGCAGTTCTTC. Translated: CASSPEIFSYNEQFF. The entire variable domain, with the rest obtained from reference TRBV19 and TRBJ2-1, is as follows: DGGITQSPKYLFRKEGQNVTLSCEQNLNHDAMYWYRQDPGQGLRLIYYSQIVNDFQKGDIAEGYSVSREKKESFPLTVTSAQKNPTAFYLCASSPEIFSYNEQFFGPGTRLTVL.

The table lists this clone with a few counts. The rearrangement joins TRBV7-8 to TRBJ1-3, with D unresolved. Germline lookup yields CDR1 SGHVS and CDR2 FQNEAQ. CDR3 length equals 12 residues. The V end lost 4 bases, the J end lost 9 bases, and 10 bases lay between the germline ends. CDR3 amino acids: CASSSERGTIYF. DNA of the CDR3: TGTGCCAGCAGCTCCGAGCGGGGCACCATATATTTT.

As regards this clone: Other nucleotide sequences from this sample produce the same CDR3. This chain connects TRBV11-2 to TRBJ1-1; the D is unclear. The V end lost 1 base, the J end lost 1 base, and 7 bases lay between the germline ends. The CDR3 contains 14 residues. Per germline, CDR1 SGHAT and CDR2 FQNNGV. The CDR3 DNA reads TGTGCCAGCAGCTTAGTTGGAGGGAACACTGAAGCTTTCTTT. Amino acid sequence: CASSLVGGNTEAFF.

CDR3 amino acids: CASSLGRQAYSTDTQYF. In nucleotides, the CDR3 is TGTGCCAGCAGCTTAGGACGACAGGCTTATAGCACAGATACGCAGTATTTT. The chain recombines TRBV7-2 with TRBJ2-3, with a tentative D call TRBD1 (6 bases). The ends were cut back, 1 base at V and 0 bases at J, with 14 bases in the middle. CDR3 size: 17 residues. Germline-derived CDR1 and CDR2 are SGHTA and FQGNSA.

This chain connects TRBV29-1 to TRBJ1-1; D ambiguous. Trimming took 6 bases from V and 1 from J, leaving 18 bases between them. CDR3 length equals 15 residues. Germline lookup yields CDR1 SQVTM and CDR2 ANQGSEA. The CDR3 here is CSVAGRHDTNTEAFF. The CDR3 DNA is TGCAGCGTCGCAGGCCGGCACGATACGAACACTGAAGCTTTCTTT.

The chain couples TRBV27 to TRBJ1-5; 8 bases map to TRBD1. V lost 4 bases to trimming and J lost 7 bases; unmatched junction nucleotides: 6. Germline V CDR1 and CDR2: MNHEY, SMNVEV (reference sequence). The CDR3 is made up of 14 amino acids. CDR3 region: CASSSDRGKQPQHF. CDR3 sequence (DNA): TGTGCCAGCAGTTCCGACAGGGGTAAGCAGCCCCAGCATTTT.

The V call is TRBV27, the J call TRBJ2-2, with TRBD2 matching over 7 bases. V was clipped by 5 bases and J by 3 bases; unmatched bases: 6. Germline CDR1 MNHEY, CDR2 SMNVEV (reference sequence). The CDR3 is made up of 15 amino acids. CDR3 sequence: CASSPYGGYTGELFF. The CDR3 DNA follows: TGTGCCAGCAGTCCCTACGGGGGGTACACCGGGGAGCTGTTTTTT.

The gene calls are TRBV15 and TRBJ1-1; TRBD1 matches at 7 bases. V dropped 8 bases and J dropped 1; count of bases not matched to a gene: 4. Germline lookup yields CDR1 LNHNV and CDR2 YYDKDF (reference sequence). CDR3 size: 13 residues. The CDR3 DNA follows: TGTGCCACCGCCCGGACAGGGAACACTGAAGCTTTCTTT. Amino acid sequence: CATARTGNTEAFF.

This clone was found a few times. This chain joins TRBV19 and TRBJ2-2; D possibly corresponds to TRBD1 (6 bases). Germline values: CDR1 LNHDA, CDR2 SQIVND (reference sequence). V was trimmed by 5 bases and J by 0 bases, leaving 13 bases between them. This CDR3 has 16 residues. This chain's CDR3 is CASSPLQGPNTGELFF. The CDR3 region has the DNA TGTGCCAGTAGTCCCTTACAGGGCCCGAACACCGGGGAGCTGTTTTTT. The full variable domain, rest sourced from reference TRBV19 and TRBJ2-2, is DGGITQSPKYLFRKEGQNVTLSCEQNLNHDAMYWYRQDPGQGLRLIYYSQIVNDFQKGDIAEGYSVSREKKESFPLTVTSAQKNPTAFYLCASSPLQGPNTGELFFGEGSRLTVL.

The chain combines TRBV5-4 with TRBJ1-4; 8 nucleotides match TRBD1. The CDR3 runs 14 residues. Germline V gene data show CDR1 as SGHNT and CDR2 as YYREEE (reference sequence). V was pared by 4 bases and J by 6 bases, with 5 bases of the junction left unmatched. The CDR3, as DNA: TGTGCCAGCAGCACCGGGACAGGCGATGAAAAACTGTTTTTT. Amino acid sequence: CASSTGTGDEKLFF.

This clone was detected only once. The CDR3 region has the DNA TGTGCCAGCAGCGAAGACAGGCTAGAAGCTTTCTTT. It yields the protein CASSEDRLEAFF. The chain recombines TRBV7-9 with TRBJ1-1; tentatively, D is TRBD1 (6 bases). With 5 bases removed from V and 8 bases from J, the gap between germline ends came to 12 bases. Germline CDR1 SEHNR, CDR2 FQNEAQ (reference sequence). This CDR3 has 12 residues.

This clone came up once. The genes are TRBV4-2 and TRBJ1-1; TRBD1 is a possible D gene (6 bases). CDR3 length equals 14 residues. Germline assignment: CDR1 LGHNA and CDR2 YNFKEQ. Trimming removed 2 bases at V and 8 bases at J, with 15 bases between. The CDR3 DNA reads TGTGCCAGCAGCCAAATAGGGGGTACAGGGGAAGCTTTCTTT. Translated: CASSQIGGTGEAFF.